A single sample is the source of the 7 T cell receptor beta chains below, sequenced in a study of OX40 agonist ivuxolimab in advanced cancers. Produced via immunoSEQ multiplex PCR; TCRdb's table is partial and in-frame only. The sample yields around 74,000 clones, roughly 90% seen once. The material was CD4+ or CD8+ T cells sorted from blood, obtained in a trial of the OX40 agonist ivuxolimab. These receptors all stem from an adult with an advanced solid tumor such as melanoma, head and neck, liver or kidney cancer.

This sequence joins TRBV9 and TRBJ2-1, with 9 bases lining up with TRBD2. CDR3 length equals 16 residues. Germline CDR1 and CDR2: SGDLS and YYNGEE. V shed 4 bases, J shed 4 bases, and the junction held 9 bases outside the gene matches. CDR3 nucleotide sequence: TGTGCCAGCAGCTTCTGGCGGGGGGGCCCTTACAATGAGCAGTTCTTC. It codes for CASSFWRGGPYNEQFF.

The chain has TRBV6-4 and TRBJ1-6; D may be TRBD1 (6 bases). Germline V gene lookup returns CDR1 MRHNA and CDR2 SNTAGT. The CDR3 runs 13 residues. V shed 3 bases and J shed 9 bases, with 9 bases lying between them. In DNA, the CDR3 is TGTGCCAGCAGTGATACAGGGATTTCACCCCTCCACTTT. Protein: CASSDTGISPLHF.

The chain recombines TRBV9 with TRBJ2-7, with no clear D. V lost 0 bases to trimming and J lost 3 bases, with 10 bases between them. This CDR3 region has 14 residues. The germline V gene has CDR1 SGDLS and CDR2 YYNGEE. Here the CDR3 reads CASSVEFGGYEQYF. CDR3 bases: TGTGCCAGCAGCGTAGAGTTCGGTGGCTACGAGCAGTACTTC.

The chain recombines TRBV7-8 with TRBJ1-1; D possibly corresponds to TRBD1 (5 bases). V lost 7 bases and J 1 base, leaving 16 bases between the germline ends. The CDR3 totals 15 residues. In germline, CDR1 is SGHVS, CDR2 FQNEAQ. CDR3 nucleotide sequence: TGTGCCAGCACCCCCCGTCGGGACCCGAACACTGAAGCTTTCTTT. Translation: CASTPRRDPNTEAFF.

The gene calls are TRBV27 and TRBJ2-7, with TRBD1 matching over 9 bases. The germline V gene has CDR1 MNHEY and CDR2 SMNVEV (reference sequence). V lost 5 bases and J lost 5; bases outside the gene matches: 4. The CDR3 contains 13 residues. In DNA form, the CDR3 reads TGTGCCAGCAGTACCGGGACAGGGAACGAGCAGTACTTC. It specifies CASSTGTGNEQYF.

V gene TRBV9 combines with J gene TRBJ1-4; D call uncertain. This CDR3 is 14 amino acids long. V lost 4 bases and J lost 8, with 15 bases in between. Per germline, CDR1 SGDLS and CDR2 YYNGEE. The CDR3 bases are TGTGCCAGCAGCCCACAAGGAGGAGAGGAAAAACTGTTTTTT. Its protein product is CASSPQGGEEKLFF.

The chain recombines TRBV11-2 with TRBJ2-1; TRBD1 matches 11 bases. The germline V gene encodes CDR1 SGHAT and CDR2 FQNNGV. V trimming: 5 bases; J trimming: 8 bases; junction bases outside the gene matches: 11. The CDR3 runs to 16 residues. The CDR3 nucleotides are TGTGCCAGCAGCCTGTACACGGGACAGGGGGATGATGAGCAGTTCTTC. Its protein is CASSLYTGQGDDEQFF. Together with reference TRBV11-2 and TRBJ2-1, the CDR3 gives the full variable domain: EAGVAQSPRYKIIEKRQSVAFWCNPISGHATLYWYQQILGQGPKLLIQFQNNGVVDDSQLPKDRFSAERLKGVDSTLKIQPAKLEDSAVYLCASSLYTGQGDDEQFFGPGTRLTVL.